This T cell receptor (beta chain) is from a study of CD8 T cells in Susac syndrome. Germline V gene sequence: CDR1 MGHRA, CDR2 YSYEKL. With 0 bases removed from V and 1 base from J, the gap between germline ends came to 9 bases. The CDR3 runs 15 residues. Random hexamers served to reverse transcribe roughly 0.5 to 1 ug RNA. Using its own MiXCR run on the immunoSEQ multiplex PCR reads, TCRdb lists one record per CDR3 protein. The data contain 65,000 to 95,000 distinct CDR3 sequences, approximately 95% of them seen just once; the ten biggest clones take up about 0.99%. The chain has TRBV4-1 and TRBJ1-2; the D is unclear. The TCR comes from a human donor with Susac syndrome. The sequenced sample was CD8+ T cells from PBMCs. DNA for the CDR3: TGCGCCAGCAGCCAAGAAGCCGGGAATAACTATGGCTACACCTTC. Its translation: CASSQEAGNNYGYTF.